This T cell receptor beta chain derives from a study of cytomegalovirus exposure and HLA in healthy donors (dated by TCRdb to the late 2010s). With respect to the entire study: In an earlier analysis of roughly 500 of the donors, about 270 Gb of sequence data and just under 120 million unique TCR beta sequences from 180 million or so T cells were reported. A later analysis re-analyzed previously published TCR beta repertoires from several hundred donors and added high-resolution HLA genotyping to study TCR occurrence patterns. HLA typing covered class I and class II loci at four-digit resolution. The genetic ancestry cluster associated with self-reported Caucasian donors included roughly four fifths of the 350 to 500 genotyped donors. To predict cytomegalovirus infection status, the study brought together high-throughput TCR immunosequencing, statistical association of individual TCRs with disease status, and machine learning. The study profiled the T cell repertoires of 500 to 800 subjects by immunosequencing and related them to cytomegalovirus serostatus. Typing coverage varied by locus: roughly 620-640 donors for A, B, C, DRB1 and DQB1; some 520 for DQA1; around 610 for DPA1; more than 450 for DPB1. Alongside the repertoire data, information on donor age, sex, ethnicity and CMV serostatus was compiled. On average, over 200,000 unique TCR beta nucleotide sequences were sequenced per donor among roughly 430 genotyped donors of the cohort, with 15% to 20% of those sequences being non-productive. A separate validation cohort of about 110 different subjects was used in addition to the 666-subject first cohort. A handful of DR-DQ haplotypes were handled as single units for association and clustering because linkage in the cohort was strong. Rather than using new phenotypic data, the later analysis identified candidate immune exposures from TCR beta sequences and from how often those sequences occurred across donors. Every discovery cohort repertoire had been produced on one sequencing platform. Genome-wide SNP genotypes for about 55% of the roughly 670 donors were used in a later genetic analysis, which treated that subset as a discovery cohort. An earlier analysis of roughly 580 of the donors used high-throughput TCR beta sequencing to judge whether each TCR beta V gene segment behaved as functional or pseudogenic. The study aimed to test whether signatures of past pathogen exposure could be identified by cataloging public T cell receptors. An early release covering over 500 HLA-typed donors comprised approximately 290 gigabases of sequencing data and 65 million to 100 million unique TCR sequences. Here is what the overall study found, with its caveats: In a later analysis, several top co-occurrence clusters were reported to appear linked to parvovirus B19, influenza, CMV and Epstein-Barr virus. A group of highly shared sequence variants was considered likely to be a technical artifact of the sequencing pipeline. A later analysis associated about 16,000 TCR beta sequences with specific HLA alleles at a false discovery rate of 0.05. In a later analysis, TCR association rates were found to vary across HLA loci, with the most associated TCRs seen for DRB1 alleles and the fewest for HLA-C alleles. Linkage disequilibrium might explain the correlated functional status among segregating V segments, but an unknown experimental factor could not be excluded. A later analysis found that most CMV-associated TCR beta chains appeared HLA-restricted, with HLA associations seemingly driven largely by CMV exposure. When HLA alleles, especially DR and DQ, strongly co-occurred, attributing TCR associations to individual alleles was difficult. Compared with the approximately 700-donor mean, donors in an Asian-associated ancestry cluster had fewer N-insertions in productive TCRs, according to a later genetic analysis. Over 15 rarely observed V segments, including chromosome 9 orphons, were excluded from the earlier analysis of several hundred of the donors because counts were too low. While some public TCRs were present in many individuals, most TCR sequences turned up only very rarely across donors. A later analysis found that HLA-associated TCR beta chains were more clonally expanded and had lower generation probabilities than equally common non-associated chains. Three of the identified cytomegalovirus-associated TCR beta chains were confirmed in vitro to be specific for cytomegalovirus antigens. The authors suggested that the approach could potentially be extended to other disease states and immunological phenotypes. V-gene and J-gene trimming of TCR beta chains was associated with a missense DCLRE1C variant in a later genetic analysis, and the association was replicated in an independent cohort. A further reported finding was that TCR beta sequences accurately predicted the HLA-A and HLA-B alleles for most subjects in the first cohort. HLA typing was unavailable for some donors at each locus, so association tests used only the typed subset. A total of 150 to 200 TCR beta chains were listed by the study as associated with cytomegalovirus. Some IMGT-functional V segments, including TRBV6-2 and TRBV6-3, could not be distinguished by the 87-base-pair reads and were therefore excluded. In an earlier analysis of around 600 of the donors, most TCR beta V segments were observed in productive rearrangements about 90% or about 30% of the time, broadly matching IMGT annotations. Cytomegalovirus status was reported to be diagnosed by the classifier with high specificity and sensitivity in both the original and validation cohorts. Sequencing depth was assumed to be roughly uniform across donors in the presence/absence analyses, though that assumption may not hold. For the cohort, immune exposure information was limited to CMV serostatus. The cohort was sequenced for TCR beta chains only, and without alpha or paired-chain data the features that could be detected were limited.

The cohort consisted of 650 to 850 healthy bone marrow donors. At the time of sampling, all cohort members were nominally healthy, though unrecorded immune exposures were likely present. The donor was CMV seropositive and was included in the group of 250 to 300 seropositive cohort members. A peripheral blood sample was collected from each donor, and TCR beta sequencing was performed on peripheral blood mononuclear cells. The Qiagen DNeasy Blood Extraction Kit was used to extract genomic DNA from the blood cell samples. CDR3 length: 12 amino acids, cysteine to phenylalanine. Of all the DNA, just the CDR3 is kept, 36 bases in frame from base 1. CDR1 and CDR2 were assigned from the germline V gene as SGHTS and YDEGEE. At the junction V is shortened by 7 bases and J by 7 bases, with 12 bases in between. In the case of this clone: Its antigen specificity is not known. Base qualities are not at hand, and no much larger clone is one base apart.

The library was made by the immunoSEQ multiplex PCR assay. For the multiplex PCR, a mixture combining 60 forward primers for TCR Vbeta segments and 13 reverse primers for TCR Jbeta segments was used. The CDR3 region of rearranged TCR beta genes was amplified from genomic DNA by a multiplex PCR assay. The Illumina HiSeq System was used to sequence the amplified TCR beta libraries as 87-base-pair reads. In the original analysis: A later analysis counted approximately 76 million unique TCR beta chains across the 666 repertoires, and some 11 million of these chains were shared by at least two donors. A nearest-neighbor algorithm error-corrected the raw reads and collapsed the reads into unique sequences, merging closely related sequences to remove PCR and sequencing errors. Alignment of CDR3 sequences to IMGT reference sequences was used to assign V, D and J gene segments. For a sequence to be retained, at least a six-nucleotide match to both a V gene segment and a J gene segment was required. A rearrangement was called productive if the CDR3 had no stop codons and remained in frame with V and J, and every other rearrangement was called non-productive. CDR3 was defined according to IMGT convention as the region running from the second conserved V-encoded cysteine to the conserved J-encoded phenylalanine. In an earlier analysis of roughly 610 of the donors, sequences lacking an unambiguous match to a single V gene segment were excluded. In an earlier analysis of several hundred of the donors, V segments were called functional above 56.7% productive rearrangements and were called segregating when the between-donor standard deviation exceeded 5%. A statistical classification framework was developed to diagnose cytomegalovirus status using the catalog of TCR beta chain sequences. In a later analysis, TCR nucleotide sequences were compared against IMGT/GENE-DB human TR gene sequences so that V and J genes could be assigned. A later analysis assigned CDR3 sequences and most-parsimonious VDJ recombination scenarios with the TCRdist pipeline. In a later analysis, each TCR beta chain was defined by its CDR3 amino acid sequence together with its V-gene family, and reads without a unique V-gene family were excluded. A later analysis removed 550 to 650 highly shared, low-generation-probability nucleotide sequences to deal with suspected cross-contamination and a sequencing artifact. A later analysis calculated a clonal expansion index for each public chain from normalized within-repertoire ranks of inferred template counts. In a later analysis, generation probabilities were computed with a VDJ recombination model fitted to out-of-frame rearrangements, and the resulting probabilities were checked against IGoR. In a later analysis, hypergeometric tests were used to score TCR-TCR, TCR-HLA and TCR-CMV co-occurrence, with a repertoire-size bias correction applied to TCR pairs. In a later analysis, false discovery rates were estimated by permuting HLA or CMV assignments 20 times. In a later analysis, co-occurring TCRs were grouped using DBSCAN, and TCRdist sequence similarity was added for clustering within HLA-allele-positive subsets. For co-occurrence clustering, repertoires with fewer than 30,000 or more than 120,000 public chains were excluded, along with roughly 5 repertoires with anomalous nucleotide sharing. This is the immuneACCESS table as TCRdb keeps it, with only in-frame sequences that have V and J called. A part of the clones is gone; compared with another copy, unresolved V genes explain less than half, and the rest is unexplained. The DNA gave D and trimming, while V, J and clone size come from that table. This sample has about 110,000 clones in its table, and roughly three fifths of those were observed once. The ten largest make up less than 4.5% of the sample.

The sequencing input was PBMCs. The clonotype originates from a man younger than 40 in good health and CMV-seropositive. This receptor chain uses TRBV5-8 and TRBJ2-1; the D region possibly corresponds to TRBD2 (5 bases align). The CDR3 sequence is CASLRAGNEQFF. The DNA reads as follows: TGTGCCAGCTTGCGGGCCGGGAATGAGCAGTTCTTC.